The clone carrying this TCR beta chain occurred many times. Every diagnosis used clinical symptoms, serum thyroxine and TRAb, thyroid ultrasound and orbital computed tomography. Using RNA transcripts as the source, TCR beta CDR3 regions were amplified. First-round RT-PCR targeting the TCR CDR3 was performed with the HTBI primer set. TCRdb ran MiXCR on the multiplex PCR reads and lists one entry per CDR3 protein. The sample shows about 420,000 distinct CDR3 sequences, roughly an eighth of them seen only once. This entry is derived from a study of T cells in Graves' hyperthyroidism and ophthalmopathy. Germline assignment: CDR1 LNHNV and CDR2 YYDKDF (reference sequence). Trimming pared 5 bases from V and 2 bases from J, leaving 13 bases between. The CDR3 length is 15 residues.

The origin of this receptor is a young woman with Graves' hyperthyroidism. This chain connects TRBV15 to TRBJ1-5, with a possible D match to TRBD1 (5 bases). The sample was blood. CDR3 sequence: CATSAEVQGNQPQHF. For the CDR3, the DNA is TGTGCCACCAGCGCCGAGGTACAGGGCAATCAGCCCCAGCATTTT.